Listed below are T cell receptor beta chains from one sample, sequenced in a study of blood T cells in healthy people across ages. TCRdb passed the 5' RACE reads through MiXCR, listing each CDR3 protein once. The top ten hold over 7% of the sample, which has roughly 1,700,000 distinct CDR3 sequences, roughly 28% seen once. The material sequenced was blood. The receptors derive from a woman in her 30s in good health. Both conserved end residues are part of each CDR3. A D gene is named only where the DNA matches it firmly. Clone size is not always given. Where it is, it says once, few, many or a class for expanded clones.

clone_size d_call j_call v_call cdr3_aa cdr3_nt
- - TRBJ1-5 TRBV29-1 CSVESGAVQYQPQHF TGCAGCGTTGAATCCGGAGCGGTCCAGTATCAGCCCCAGCATTTT
few - TRBJ2-2 TRBV2 CASPHLHGGHTGELFF TGTGCCAGCCCTCACTTGCACGGCGGTCACACCGGGGAGCTGTTTTTT
few - TRBJ2-1 TRBV7-2 CASSLAQVNEQFF TGTGCCAGCAGCTTAGCGCAGGTAAATGAGCAGTTCTTC
many TRBD2 TRBJ2-1 TRBV20-1 CSARTRWSAEQFF TGCAGTGCGCGGACTAGATGGTCCGCTGAGCAGTTCTTC
- TRBD1 TRBJ1-2 TRBV24-1 CATSDLVDRGGVSWGYTF TGTGCCACCAGTGATTTGGTGGACAGGGGGGGAGTTAGTTGGGGCTACACCTTC
few TRBD1 TRBJ2-1 TRBV20-1 CSARDTRGNSNEQFF TGCAGTGCTAGAGATACCAGGGGGAATTCCAATGAGCAGTTCTTC
- - TRBJ2-1 TRBV5-1 CASSLPGVYNEQFF TGCGCCAGCAGCTTACCCGGGGTCTACAATGAGCAGTTCTTC
- TRBD1 TRBJ2-7 TRBV7-9 CASSRRTGSRSEQYF TGTGCCAGCAGCCGCCGGACAGGCTCTCGGTCCGAGCAGTACTTC
- - TRBJ2-3 TRBV27 CASSYRASADTQYF TGTGCCAGCAGTTACAGGGCTAGCGCAGATACGCAGTATTTT
few TRBD2 TRBJ2-1 TRBV5-1 CASQLARNNEQFF TGCGCCAGCCAACTAGCGAGGAACAATGAGCAGTTCTTC
- - TRBJ1-1 TRBV11-2 CASSRKPGAFTEAFF TGTGCCAGCAGCCGCAAGCCGGGGGCGTTCACTGAAGCTTTCTTT